This T cell receptor (beta chain) emerged from a study of OX40 agonist ivuxolimab in advanced cancers. Study-level information: As their treatment, patients were administered ivuxolimab, an agonistic anti-OX40 (CD134) antibody.

This CDR3 has 16 residues. CDR1 is SGHAT and CDR2 is FQNNGV in the germline V gene. V was clipped by 5 bases and J by 5 bases; unmatched bases: 14. Only in-frame clones appear in the TCRdb table, and some are missing; sequencing was by immunoSEQ multiplex PCR. The repertoire includes about 82,000 clones, 86% of them detected once, and 6% to 8% sits in the top ten. Study-level findings and limits: Clones of CD4+ and CD8+ blood T cells grew by week 6 at doses of 0.1 to 3.0 mg/kg. On average, CD8+ T cells had more expanded clones than CD4+.

Remarks on this clone: The antigen remains undetermined.

Material: CD4+ or CD8+ T cells sorted from blood, obtained in a trial of the OX40 agonist ivuxolimab. The receptor comes from an adult with an advanced solid tumor such as melanoma, head and neck, liver or kidney cancer. The chain combines TRBV11-2 with TRBJ1-1, with 7 bases that match TRBD1. The CDR3 DNA follows: TGTGCCAGCAGCACCCTGACAGGGCCCTCGACGACTGAAGCTTTCTTT. Residues: CASSTLTGPSTTEAFF.